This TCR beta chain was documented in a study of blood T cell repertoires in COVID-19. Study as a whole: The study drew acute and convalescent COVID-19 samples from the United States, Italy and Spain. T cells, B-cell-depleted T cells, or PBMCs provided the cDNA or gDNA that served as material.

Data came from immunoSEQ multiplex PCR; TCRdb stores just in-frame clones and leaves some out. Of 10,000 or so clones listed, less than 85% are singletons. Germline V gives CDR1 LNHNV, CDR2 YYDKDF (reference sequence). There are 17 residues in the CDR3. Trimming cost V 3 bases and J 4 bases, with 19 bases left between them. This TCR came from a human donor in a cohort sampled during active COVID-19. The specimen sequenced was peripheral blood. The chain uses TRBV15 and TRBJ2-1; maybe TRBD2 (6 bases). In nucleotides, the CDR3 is TGTGCCACCAGCAGGGAAGGTGGAGATAGCGGTTACAATGAGCAGTTCTTC. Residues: CATSREGGDSGYNEQFF.